The present T cell receptor (beta chain) was sequenced within a study of blood T cell repertoires in COVID-19. Study-wide background: Sites in the United States, Italy and Spain provided acute and convalescent COVID-19 samples. PBMCs, B-cell-depleted T cells, or T cells provided the cDNA or gDNA that made up the material.

As processed by the authors: Estimates of nucleated cell counts were drawn from the amplification of reference gene primers. Sequenced by immunoSEQ multiplex PCR; TCRdb stores in-frame clones only, minus some. The V and J calls and clone size come from that table; D and trimming were worked out from the DNA. This repertoire shows 400,000 to 500,000 clones, about nine tenths found once; its top ten account for over 1.3%. In germline, CDR1 is MNHEY, CDR2 SVGAGI. This CDR3 comprises 16 residues. Between the trimmed V and J ends, which lost 1 base and 2 bases, there was a span of 15 bases. The TCR originated in a woman in her twenties or thirties with active or convalescent COVID-19. The chain has TRBV6-5 and TRBJ2-7; D not certain. The sequenced material came from peripheral blood. In DNA, the CDR3 is TGTGCCAGCAGTTACTGGGCTGGCGACAAACCCTACGAGCAGTACTTC. Its translation is CASSYWAGDKPYEQYF.